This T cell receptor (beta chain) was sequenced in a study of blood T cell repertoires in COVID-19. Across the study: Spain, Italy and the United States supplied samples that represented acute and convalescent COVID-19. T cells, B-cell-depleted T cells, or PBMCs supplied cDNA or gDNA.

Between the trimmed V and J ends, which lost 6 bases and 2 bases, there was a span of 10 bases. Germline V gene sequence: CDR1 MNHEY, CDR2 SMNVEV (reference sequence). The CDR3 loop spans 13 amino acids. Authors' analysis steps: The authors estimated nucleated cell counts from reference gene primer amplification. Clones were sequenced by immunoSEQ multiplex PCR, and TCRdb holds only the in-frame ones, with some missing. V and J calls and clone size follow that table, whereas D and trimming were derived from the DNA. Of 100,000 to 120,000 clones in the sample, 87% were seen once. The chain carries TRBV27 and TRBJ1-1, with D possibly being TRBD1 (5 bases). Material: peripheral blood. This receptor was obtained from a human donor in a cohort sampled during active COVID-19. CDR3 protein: CASRRQRNTEAFF. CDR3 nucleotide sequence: TGTGCCAGCAGGCGACAGCGCAACACTGAAGCTTTCTTT.